The source of this T cell receptor beta chain is a study of CD8 T cells in Susac syndrome (dated by TCRdb to between 2018 and 2021). In terms of the full investigation: Repertoire sequencing was used to test whether CD8+ T cell activation and differentiation in Susac syndrome was antigen driven.

RNA was extracted with the RNeasy kit and roughly 0.5 to 1 ug was reverse transcribed using random hexamers. TCR beta CDR3 regions were amplified with the immunoSEQ multiplex PCR assay covering 54 Vbeta and 13 Jbeta segments. PCR amplification bias was corrected using a synthetic template baseline for primer optimization and computational correction. The paper's data handling went like this. Reads were annotated to V, D and J genes per IMGT and analyzed with immunoSEQ Analyzer, keeping only productive sequences. Clonality was calculated as one minus the Shannon entropy normalized by log2 of the number of productive unique sequences. For each patient and control, public and private clones were evaluated within the 100 most prevalent clones. A clone was defined as Susac-specific if it was absent from the healthy and MS cohorts, from roughly 1,000 published viral clones and from other ImmuneACCESS disease sequences. In-frame beta chains were kept once TCRdb had trimmed the public reads at Q25 with fastp and called clones with MiXCR. Rows with one shared CDR3 protein collapse into an entry with the most common genes and DNA. These V and J calls rely on TCRdb rather than the paper's analysis. The sample table shows more than 95,000 distinct CDR3 sequences, and approximately 96% are seen once. The ten largest clonotypes hold over 0.07% of the sample.

Peripheral blood CD8+ and CD4+ T cells from healthy donors, Susac syndrome patients and multiple sclerosis patients were profiled by high-throughput TCR beta sequencing. The healthy donors served as controls matched for age and sex. Bulk CD8+ and CD4+ T cells were purified by magnetic negative isolation, whereas CD8+ TEMRA cells were enriched by FACS. Blood was drawn into EDTA tubes, processed within 24 hours, and PBMCs were isolated by density gradient centrifugation. PBMCs intended for TCR sequencing were cryopreserved in liquid nitrogen and thawed later in a water bath at 37 degrees C. A purity of at least 90% was achieved for sorted or isolated CD4+, CD8+ and CD8+ TEMRA cells. Paper-wide results and their limitations: The TCR sequencing and HLA analysis was acknowledged to have included a relatively small number of individuals.

Sequences SEHNR (CDR1) and FQNEAQ (CDR2) are obtained from the germline V gene (reference sequence). The junction carries 9 bases between V and J, which are trimmed by 0 bases and 4 bases respectively. From cysteine to phenylalanine, the CDR3 is 14 amino acids long. The CDR3 DNA has 42 bases and is translated from base 1. Comments on this clonotype: Which antigen it targets is not known. No quality values exist for individual bases; no much larger clone is one base distant.

The rearranged chain carries TRBV7-9 and TRBJ1-2; the D gene is unclear. This clonotype was sampled from a human donor in good health. The sequencing sample was made of CD4+ T cells from PBMCs. The DNA sequence reads TGTGCCAGCAGCTTAGCGTCAAAATTCTATGGCTACACCTTC. Its protein is CASSLASKFYGYTF. When the CDR3 is completed using the reference TRBV7-9 and TRBJ1-2 genes on either side, the full variable domain is DTGVSQNPRHKITKRGQNVTFRCDPISEHNRLYWYRQTLGQGPEFLTYFQNEAQLEKSRLLSDRFSAERPKGSFSTLEIQRTEQGDSAMYLCASSLASKFYGYTFGSGTRLTVV.